This T cell receptor beta chain was found in a study of graft-versus-host responses after intestinal transplantation. Study-level background: Among the recipients, transplants were multivisceral, liver-intestinal, or isolated intestinal. Anti-thymocyte globulin was used for induction in all recipients, who then took tacrolimus and steroids for approximately 3 years. Overall study results and limits: Some patients had graft-donor T cell macrochimerism, and their allografts showed high graft-versus-host to host-versus-graft clonal ratios.

Comment on this clone: The antigen is not known.

V shed 5 bases and J shed 2 bases, with 13 bases lying between them. This CDR3 contains 13 residues. Looked up from germline, CDR1 is GTSNPN and CDR2 is SVGIG (reference sequence). Only in-frame clones appear in the TCRdb table, and some are missing; sequencing was by immunoSEQ multiplex PCR. The table lists over 75,000 clones, 85% to 95% of them singletons. This sequence originates from a human donor who was the organ donor for an intestinal transplant. The chain links TRBV30 to TRBJ2-7, with D tentatively TRBD2 (6 bases). Here the sequenced sample was unstimulated CD8+ T cells sorted from spleen or lymph node cells, taken before transplant. CDR3 in amino acids: CAWGLGGTYEQYF. CDR3 in DNA: TGTGCCTGGGGACTCGGAGGGACCTACGAGCAGTACTTC.